This T cell receptor beta chain was recovered during a study of blood T cell repertoires in COVID-19. Study in general: Sites across the United States, Italy and Spain contributed samples from acute and convalescent COVID-19. T cells, B-cell-depleted T cells, or PBMCs supplied cDNA or gDNA.

As processed by the authors: Reference gene primer amplification gave nucleated cell count estimates. TCRdb's table, derived via immunoSEQ multiplex PCR, lists solely in-frame clones and lacks some. Clone size and V and J calls were adopted from that table, with D and trimming inferred from the DNA. The table has over 200,000 clones, roughly 84% seen once. With 0 bases removed from V and 2 bases from J, the gap between germline ends came to 11 bases. CDR3 length equals 15 residues. CDR1 and CDR2 (germline): SGHTS, YDEGEE. This sequence was found in a man between 35 and 55 years old with active or convalescent COVID-19. Sample: peripheral blood. The chain links TRBV5-8 to TRBJ1-1, with D possibly matching TRBD1 (5 bases). CDR3 sequence: CASSLGRGRNTEAFF. CDR3 coding DNA: TGTGCCAGCAGCTTGGGGAGGGGCCGAAACACTGAAGCTTTCTTT.